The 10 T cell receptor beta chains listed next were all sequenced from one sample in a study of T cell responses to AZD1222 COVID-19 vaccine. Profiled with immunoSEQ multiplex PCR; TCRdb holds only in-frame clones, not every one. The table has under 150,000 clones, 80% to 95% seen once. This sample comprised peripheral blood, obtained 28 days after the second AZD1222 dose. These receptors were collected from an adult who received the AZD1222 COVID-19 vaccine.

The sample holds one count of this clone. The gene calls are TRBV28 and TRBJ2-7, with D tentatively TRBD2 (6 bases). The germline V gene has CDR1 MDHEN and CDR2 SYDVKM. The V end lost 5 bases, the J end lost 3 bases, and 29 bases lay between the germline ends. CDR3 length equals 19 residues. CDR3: CASSPRSSGPERLHYEQYF. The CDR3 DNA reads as TGTGCCAGCAGTCCTCGTTCCAGCGGGCCGGAGCGCCTCCACTACGAGCAGTACTTC.

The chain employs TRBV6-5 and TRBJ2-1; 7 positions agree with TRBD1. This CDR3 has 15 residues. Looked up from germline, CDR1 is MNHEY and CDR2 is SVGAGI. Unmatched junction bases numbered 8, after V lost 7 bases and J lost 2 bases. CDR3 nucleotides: TGTGCCAGCAACCAGGGACAGAGTACCTACAATGAGCAGTTCTTC. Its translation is CASNQGQSTYNEQFF.

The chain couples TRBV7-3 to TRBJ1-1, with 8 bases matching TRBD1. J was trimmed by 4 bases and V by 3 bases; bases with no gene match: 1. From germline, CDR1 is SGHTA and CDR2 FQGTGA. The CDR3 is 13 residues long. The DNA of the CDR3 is TGTGCCAGCAGCTTCGACAGGGGCACTGAAGCTTTCTTT. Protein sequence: CASSFDRGTEAFF.

The CDR3 loop reads CASSLSGDWDTIYF. Here the CDR3 DNA reads TGTGCCAGCAGCTTATCAGGGGACTGGGACACCATATATTTT. V and J are TRBV7-9 and TRBJ1-3; TRBD1 is a possible D gene (6 bases). The CDR3 has 14 residues. The V end lost 2 bases, the J end lost 8 bases, and 13 bases lay between the germline ends. Germline CDR1 reads SEHNR; CDR2 reads FQNEAQ (reference sequence).

The CDR3: CATGGGNTNPGELFF. CDR3 in DNA: TGTGCCACCGGAGGGGGCAATACGAATCCCGGGGAGCTGTTTTTT. The rearrangement links TRBV15 to TRBJ2-2, with TRBD1 as a possible D gene (7 bases). Deletions cut 8 bases from V and 6 bases from J, with 19 bases between. Germline lookup yields CDR1 LNHNV and CDR2 YYDKDF (reference sequence). The length of the CDR3 is 15 residues.

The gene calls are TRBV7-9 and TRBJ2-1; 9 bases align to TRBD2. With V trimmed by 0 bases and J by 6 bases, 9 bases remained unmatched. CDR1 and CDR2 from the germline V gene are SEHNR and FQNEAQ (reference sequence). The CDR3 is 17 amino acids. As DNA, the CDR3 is TGTGCCAGCAGCTTAGCGCTTATGGGACTAGCTGCCAATGAGCAGTTCTTC. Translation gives CASSLALMGLAANEQFF.

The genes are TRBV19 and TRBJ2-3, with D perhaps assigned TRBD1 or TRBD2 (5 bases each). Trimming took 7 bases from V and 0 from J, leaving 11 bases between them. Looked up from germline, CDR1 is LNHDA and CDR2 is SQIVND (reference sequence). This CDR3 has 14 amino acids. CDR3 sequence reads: CASTPGPSTDTQYF. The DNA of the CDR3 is TGTGCCAGTACCCCGGGGCCTAGCACAGATACGCAGTATTTT.

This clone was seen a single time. The CDR3 nucleotides are TGCAGCGTTGGTGAGGGGTTTAATGAAAAACTGTTTTTT. Translated, it gives CSVGEGFNEKLFF. This chain uses TRBV29-1 with TRBJ1-4; D might be TRBD1 (5 bases). This CDR3 comprises 13 residues. Trimming left V 4 bases short and J 4 bases short, with 10 bases between. Germline CDR1 SQVTM, CDR2 ANQGSEA.

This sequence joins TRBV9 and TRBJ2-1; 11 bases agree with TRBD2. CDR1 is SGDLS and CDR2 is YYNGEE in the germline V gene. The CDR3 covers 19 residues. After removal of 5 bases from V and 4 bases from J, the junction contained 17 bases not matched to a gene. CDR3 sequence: CASSSRTSGPRPSYNEQFF. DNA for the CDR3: TGTGCCAGCAGTAGCCGGACTAGCGGGCCACGTCCGAGTTACAATGAGCAGTTCTTC.

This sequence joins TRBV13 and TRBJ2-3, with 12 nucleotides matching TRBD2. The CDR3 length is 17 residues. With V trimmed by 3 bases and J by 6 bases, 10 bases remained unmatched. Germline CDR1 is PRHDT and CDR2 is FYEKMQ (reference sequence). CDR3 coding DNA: TGTGCCAGCAGCTTCCGTGTGACTAGCGGGAGCGGTGATACGCAGTATTTT. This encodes CASSFRVTSGSGDTQYF.